These T cell receptor beta chains were read from a single sample in a study of blood T cells in healthy people across ages. TCRdb re-called the 5' RACE reads with MiXCR, one entry per CDR3 protein. The data show about 640,000 distinct CDR3 sequences, about 53% seen once. The sequenced sample consisted of blood. All receptors derive from a man in his sixties in good health. The CDR3 runs from the conserved cysteine through the conserved F or W. The D gene is left open where the match is weak. Some rows have no size entry. The others give once, few or many, or a class for an expanded clone.

>TRBJ2-5|NA|NA|TRBV12-3/TRBV12-4
TGTGCCAGCAGTTTTTCAGCTGGGGAGACCCAGTACTTC
CASSFSAGETQYF
>TRBJ2-6|NA|once|TRBV27
TGTGCCAGCACCCGGTTCCAGGGTACCTCTGGGGCCAACGTCCTGACTTTC
CASTRFQGTSGANVLTF
>TRBJ2-3|TRBD2|NA|TRBV7-2
TGTGCCAGCAGCTCCGGTGGTGGGGGGGGAGATGTCACAGATACGCAGTATTTT
CASSSGGGGGDVTDTQYF
>TRBJ2-6|TRBD2|few|TRBV5-1
TGCGCCAGCAGCAGGACCGGCGGGGGGCCCCTCTCTGGGGCCAACGTCCTGACTTTC
CASSRTGGGPLSGANVLTF
>TRBJ1-2|TRBD1|NA|TRBV5-1
TGCGCCAGCAGCGCCGGGACAGCCCCTGGGATCCAGGGCTACACCTTC
CASSAGTAPGIQGYTF
>TRBJ2-1|TRBD2|NA|TRBV20-1
TGCAGTGCTAGAGATCTTCGGCTAGCGGGGGCCGCGGGGCAGTTCTTC
CSARDLRLAGAAGQFF
>TRBJ1-2|TRBD1|NA|TRBV2
TGTGCCAGCAGGGGGGGCAGGGGGAATGGCTACACCTTC
CASRGGRGNGYTF
>TRBJ1-4|NA|NA|TRBV12-3/TRBV12-4
TGTGCCAGCAGCATGGGAACATTACCTAATGAAAAACTGTTTTTT
CASSMGTLPNEKLFF
>TRBJ2-7|TRBD2|few|TRBV10-3
TGTGCCATCAGGCTAGCGGGGGATTCTACCGAGCAGTACTTC
CAIRLAGDSTEQYF
>TRBJ2-5|NA|NA|TRBV5-1
NA
CASRPSGRETQYF
>TRBJ1-1|NA|NA|TRBV20-1
TGCAGTGCTAGAGTAGGGGGTGGAACTGAAGCTTTCTTT
CSARVGGGTEAFF
>TRBJ2-7|NA|NA|TRBV7-9
TGTGCCAGCAGCTTAGGGGCGGGGTCCCACGAGCAGTACTTC
CASSLGAGSHEQYF
>TRBJ1-1|TRBD1|NA|TRBV5-1
TGCGCCAGCAGCTTGGGGGACAGCAACACTGAAGCTTTCTTT
CASSLGDSNTEAFF
>TRBJ2-7|TRBD2|NA|TRBV6-5
TGTGCCAGCAGGCTCTTTGGACTAGGGGCCTCCTACGAGCAGTACTTC
CASRLFGLGASYEQYF
>TRBJ1-2|NA|NA|TRBV3-1
TGTGCCAGCACCCCCGTGGGGATGGCGGGCTCCTATGGCTACACCTTC
CASTPVGMAGSYGYTF
>TRBJ2-2|TRBD2|once|TRBV29-1
TGCAGCGTCGGGACTAGCGGCCCCACCGGGGAGCTGTTTTTT
CSVGTSGPTGELFF
>TRBJ2-1|NA|NA|TRBV29-1
TGCAGCGTTGTAGGGACCGATGAGCAGTTCTTC
CSVVGTDEQFF
>TRBJ2-7|TRBD2|NA|TRBV3-1
TGTGCCAGCAGCCAAGTCTCGAGGGAGGGCGAGCAGTACTTC
CASSQVSREGEQYF
>TRBJ1-5|TRBD1|NA|TRBV5-1
TGCGCCAGCAGCGTGGGGGACAGGTCCAATCAGCCCCAGCATTTT
CASSVGDRSNQPQHF